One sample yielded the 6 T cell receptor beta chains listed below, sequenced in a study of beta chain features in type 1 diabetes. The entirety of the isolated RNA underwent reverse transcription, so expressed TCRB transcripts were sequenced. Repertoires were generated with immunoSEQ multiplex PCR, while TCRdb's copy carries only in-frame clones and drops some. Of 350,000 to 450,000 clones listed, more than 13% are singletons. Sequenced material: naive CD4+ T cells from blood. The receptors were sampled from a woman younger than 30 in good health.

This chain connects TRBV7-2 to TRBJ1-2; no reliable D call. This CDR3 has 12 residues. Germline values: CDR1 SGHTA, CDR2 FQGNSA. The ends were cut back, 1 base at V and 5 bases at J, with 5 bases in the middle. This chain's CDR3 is CASSLGGYGYTF. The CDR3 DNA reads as TGTGCCAGCAGCTTAGGCGGTTATGGCTACACCTTC.

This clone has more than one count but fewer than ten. CDR3 coding DNA: TGTGCCAGCAGTTCGCGAAGACACCAAAACTACGAGCAGTACTTC. Translation gives CASSSRRHQNYEQYF. The rearrangement uses TRBV28 and TRBJ2-7; D remains ambiguous. The CDR3 is 15 amino acids. Trimming shortened V by 4 bases and J by 3 bases, and 16 bases separated the two germline ends. In germline, CDR1 is MDHEN, CDR2 SYDVKM.

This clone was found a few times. CDR3 nucleotide sequence: TGTGCCAGCAGTTACTCGGGCAGTACGAACACTGAAGCTTTCTTT. The encoded protein is CASSYSGSTNTEAFF. The gene calls are TRBV6-5 and TRBJ1-1; D is unclear. The V end was cut by 0 bases, the J end by 1 base, with 9 bases between. This CDR3 is built from 15 residues. Germline V gives CDR1 MNHEY, CDR2 SVGAGI.

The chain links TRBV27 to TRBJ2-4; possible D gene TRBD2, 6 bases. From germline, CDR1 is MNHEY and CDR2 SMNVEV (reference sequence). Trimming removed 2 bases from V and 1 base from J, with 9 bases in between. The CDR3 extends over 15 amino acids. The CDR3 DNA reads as TGTGCCAGCAGTTTACGGGGGACGGCCAAAAACATTCAGTACTTC. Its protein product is CASSLRGTAKNIQYF.

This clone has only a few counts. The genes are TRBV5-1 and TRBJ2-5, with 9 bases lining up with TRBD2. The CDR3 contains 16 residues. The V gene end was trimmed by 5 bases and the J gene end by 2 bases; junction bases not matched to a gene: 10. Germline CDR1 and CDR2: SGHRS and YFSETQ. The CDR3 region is CASSGLAGLGQETQYF. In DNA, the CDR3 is TGCGCCAGCAGTGGGCTAGCGGGATTAGGACAAGAGACCCAGTACTTC.

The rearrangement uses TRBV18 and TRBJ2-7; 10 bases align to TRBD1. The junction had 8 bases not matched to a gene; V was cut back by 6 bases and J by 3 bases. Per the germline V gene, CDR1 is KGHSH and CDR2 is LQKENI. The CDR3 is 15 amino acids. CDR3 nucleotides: TGTGCCAGCTCCCTAGGGACAGGGGAACGCTACGAGCAGTACTTC. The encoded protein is CASSLGTGERYEQYF.